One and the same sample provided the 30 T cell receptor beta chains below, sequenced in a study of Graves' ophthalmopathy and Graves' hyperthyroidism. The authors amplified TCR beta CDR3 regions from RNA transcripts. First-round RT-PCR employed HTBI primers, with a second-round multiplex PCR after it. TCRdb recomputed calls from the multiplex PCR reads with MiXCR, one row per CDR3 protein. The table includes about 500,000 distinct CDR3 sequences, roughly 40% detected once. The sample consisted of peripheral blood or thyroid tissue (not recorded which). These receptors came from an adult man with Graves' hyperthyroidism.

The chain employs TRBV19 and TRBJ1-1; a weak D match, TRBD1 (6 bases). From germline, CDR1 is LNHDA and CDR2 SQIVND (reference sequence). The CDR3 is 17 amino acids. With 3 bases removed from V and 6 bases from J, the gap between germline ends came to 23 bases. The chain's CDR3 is CASSIQRSSGHSAEAFF. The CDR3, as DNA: TGTGCCAGTAGTATCCAGCGGAGCTCGGGACATAGCGCTGAAGCTTTCTTT.

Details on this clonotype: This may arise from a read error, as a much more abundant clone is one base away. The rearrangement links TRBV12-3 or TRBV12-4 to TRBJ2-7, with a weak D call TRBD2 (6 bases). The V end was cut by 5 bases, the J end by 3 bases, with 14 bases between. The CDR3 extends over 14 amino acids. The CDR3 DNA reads TGTGCCAGCAGTCGCCGGGACGGGGGCTACGAGCAGTACTTC. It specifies CASSRRDGGYEQYF.

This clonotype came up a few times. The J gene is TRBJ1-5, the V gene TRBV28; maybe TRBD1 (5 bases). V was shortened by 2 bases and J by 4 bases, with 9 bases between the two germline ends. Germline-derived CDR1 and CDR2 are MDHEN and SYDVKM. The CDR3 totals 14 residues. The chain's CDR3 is CASSLVTANQPQHF. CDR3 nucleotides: TGTGCCAGCAGTTTAGTGACAGCTAATCAGCCCCAGCATTTT.

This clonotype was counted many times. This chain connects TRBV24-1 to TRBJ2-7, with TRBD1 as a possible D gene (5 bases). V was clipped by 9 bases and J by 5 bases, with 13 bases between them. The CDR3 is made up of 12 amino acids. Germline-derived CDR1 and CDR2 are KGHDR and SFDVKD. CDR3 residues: CATPTAVNEQYF. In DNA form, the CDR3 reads TGTGCCACCCCGACAGCAGTCAACGAGCAGTACTTC.

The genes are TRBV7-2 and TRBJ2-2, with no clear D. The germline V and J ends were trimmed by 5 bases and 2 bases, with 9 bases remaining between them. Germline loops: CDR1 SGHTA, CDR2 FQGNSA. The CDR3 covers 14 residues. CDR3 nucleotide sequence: TGTGCCAGCAGCGTACCGCTCAACACCGGGGAGCTGTTTTTT. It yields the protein CASSVPLNTGELFF.

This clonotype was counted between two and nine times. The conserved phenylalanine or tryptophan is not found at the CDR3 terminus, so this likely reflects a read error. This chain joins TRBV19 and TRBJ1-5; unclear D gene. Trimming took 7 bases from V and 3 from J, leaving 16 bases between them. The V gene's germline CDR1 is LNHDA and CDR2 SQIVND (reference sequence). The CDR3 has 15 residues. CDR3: CASKYGLGINQPQHL. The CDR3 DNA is TGTGCCAGTAAGTATGGTCTGGGCATCAATCAGCCCCAGCATCTT.

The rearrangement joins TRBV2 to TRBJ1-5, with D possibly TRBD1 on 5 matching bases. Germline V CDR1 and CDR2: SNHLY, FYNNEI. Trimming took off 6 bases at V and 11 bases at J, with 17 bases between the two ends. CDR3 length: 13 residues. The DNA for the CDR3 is TGTGCCAGCAGCGTGTCGGGGGGAGAGACCCAGCATTTT. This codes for CASSVSGGETQHF.

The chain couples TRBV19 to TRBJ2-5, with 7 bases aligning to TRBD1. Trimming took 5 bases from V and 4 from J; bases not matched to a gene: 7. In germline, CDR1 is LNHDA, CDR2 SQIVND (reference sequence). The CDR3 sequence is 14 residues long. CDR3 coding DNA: TGTGCCAGTAGTCCTACAGGGGTGGTAGAGACCCAGTACTTC. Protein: CASSPTGVVETQYF.

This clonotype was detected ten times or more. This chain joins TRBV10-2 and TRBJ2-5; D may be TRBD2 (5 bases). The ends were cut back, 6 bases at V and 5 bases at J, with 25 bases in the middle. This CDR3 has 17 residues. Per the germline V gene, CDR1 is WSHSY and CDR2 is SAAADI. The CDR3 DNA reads TGCGCCAGCAGGGGTCATAGTATAGGCCCCCGGAGGGAGACCCAGTACTTC. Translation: CASRGHSIGPRRETQYF.

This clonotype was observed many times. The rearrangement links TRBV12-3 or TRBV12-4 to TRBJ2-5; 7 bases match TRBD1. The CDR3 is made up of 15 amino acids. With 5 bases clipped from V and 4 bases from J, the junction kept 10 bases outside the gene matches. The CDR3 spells CASSATGQTGETQYF. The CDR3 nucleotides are TGTGCCAGCAGTGCCACGGGACAGACGGGAGAGACCCAGTACTTC.

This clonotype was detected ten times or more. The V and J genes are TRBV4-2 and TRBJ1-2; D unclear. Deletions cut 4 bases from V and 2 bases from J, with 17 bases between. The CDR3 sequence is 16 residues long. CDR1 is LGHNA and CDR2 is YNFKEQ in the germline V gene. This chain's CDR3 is CASSPNARDRNYGYTF. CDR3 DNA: TGTGCCAGCAGCCCCAATGCAAGGGATCGCAACTATGGCTACACCTTC.

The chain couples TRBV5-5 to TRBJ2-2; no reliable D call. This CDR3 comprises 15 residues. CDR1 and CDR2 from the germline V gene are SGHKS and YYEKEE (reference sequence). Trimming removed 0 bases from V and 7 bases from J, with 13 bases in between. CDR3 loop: CASSLVQSPGGELFF. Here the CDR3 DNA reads TGTGCCAGCAGCTTGGTGCAGAGTCCTGGCGGGGAGCTGTTTTTT.

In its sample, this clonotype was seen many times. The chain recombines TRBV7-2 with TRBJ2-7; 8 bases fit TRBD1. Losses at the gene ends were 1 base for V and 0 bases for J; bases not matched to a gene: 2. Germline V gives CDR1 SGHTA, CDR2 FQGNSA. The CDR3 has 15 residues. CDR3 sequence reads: CASSLVTGGSYEQYF. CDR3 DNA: TGTGCCAGCAGCTTAGTAACAGGGGGCTCCTACGAGCAGTACTTC.

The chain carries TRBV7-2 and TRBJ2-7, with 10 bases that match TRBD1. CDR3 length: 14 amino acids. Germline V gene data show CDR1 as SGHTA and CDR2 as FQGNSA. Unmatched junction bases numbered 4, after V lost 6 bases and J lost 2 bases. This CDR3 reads CASRSGTGAYEQYF. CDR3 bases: TGTGCCAGCAGATCAGGGACAGGGGCCTACGAGCAGTACTTC.

The CDR3 DNA reads as TGCAGTGCTTTAACCGCAGGGCTAGCGGGAGGGCTAGTCGTAAGCGAGCAGTACTTC. It encodes CSALTAGLAGGLVVSEQYF. V is TRBV20-1 and J is TRBJ2-7; 12 bases align to TRBD2. The V segment lost 5 bases and the J segment 6 bases; nucleotides outside the gene matches: 23. CDR3 size: 19 residues. Germline V gene data show CDR1 as DFQATT and CDR2 as SNEGSKA (reference sequence).

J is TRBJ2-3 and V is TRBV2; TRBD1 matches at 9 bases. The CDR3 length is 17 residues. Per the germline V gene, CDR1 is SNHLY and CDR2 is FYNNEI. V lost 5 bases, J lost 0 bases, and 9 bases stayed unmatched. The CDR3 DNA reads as TGTGCCAGCAGTAAAGGACAGGGGCGACCTAGCACAGATACGCAGTATTTT. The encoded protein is CASSKGQGRPSTDTQYF.

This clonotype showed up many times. CDR3 nucleotide sequence: TGTGCCAGTAGTATAGATGTTAAGGGGTCCTATGGCTACACCTTC. It translates to CASSIDVKGSYGYTF. The J gene is TRBJ1-2, the V gene TRBV19; TRBD1 might be the D (5 bases). The ends were cut back, 0 bases at V and 4 bases at J, with 12 bases in the middle. Germline CDR1 and CDR2: LNHDA and SQIVND (reference sequence). The CDR3 is 15 residues long.

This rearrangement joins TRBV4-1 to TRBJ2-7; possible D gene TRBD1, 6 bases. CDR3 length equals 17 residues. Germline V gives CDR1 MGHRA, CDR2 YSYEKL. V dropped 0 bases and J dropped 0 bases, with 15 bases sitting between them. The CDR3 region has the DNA TGCGCCAGCAGCCAAGACACCGGGACAACGGGCTCCTACGAGCAGTACTTC. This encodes CASSQDTGTTGSYEQYF.

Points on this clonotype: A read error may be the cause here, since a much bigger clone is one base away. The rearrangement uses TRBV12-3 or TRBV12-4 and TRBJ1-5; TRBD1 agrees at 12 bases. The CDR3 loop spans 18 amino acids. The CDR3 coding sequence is TGTGCCAGCAGTTCTGGGACAGGGGGCGTTGGGAGCAATCAGCCCCGGCATTTT. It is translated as CASSSGTGGVGSNQPRHF.

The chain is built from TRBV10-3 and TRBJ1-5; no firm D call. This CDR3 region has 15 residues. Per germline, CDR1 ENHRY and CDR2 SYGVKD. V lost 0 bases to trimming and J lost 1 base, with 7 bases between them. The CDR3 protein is CAISESGISNQPQHF. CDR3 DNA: TGTGCCATCAGTGAGTCAGGGATCAGCAATCAGCCCCAGCATTTT.

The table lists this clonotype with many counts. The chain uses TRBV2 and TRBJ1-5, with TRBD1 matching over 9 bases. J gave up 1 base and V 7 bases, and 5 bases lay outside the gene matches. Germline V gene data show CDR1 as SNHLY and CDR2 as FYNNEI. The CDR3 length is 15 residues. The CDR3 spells CASTSDRGSNQPQHF. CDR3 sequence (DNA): TGTGCCAGCACCTCGGACAGGGGAAGCAATCAGCCCCAGCATTTT.

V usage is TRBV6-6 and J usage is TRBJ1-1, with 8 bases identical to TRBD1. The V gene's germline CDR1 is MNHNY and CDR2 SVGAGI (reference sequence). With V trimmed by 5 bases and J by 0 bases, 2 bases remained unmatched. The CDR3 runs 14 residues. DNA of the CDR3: TGTGCCAGCAGTACGGACAGGGTGAACACTGAAGCTTTCTTT. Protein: CASSTDRVNTEAFF.

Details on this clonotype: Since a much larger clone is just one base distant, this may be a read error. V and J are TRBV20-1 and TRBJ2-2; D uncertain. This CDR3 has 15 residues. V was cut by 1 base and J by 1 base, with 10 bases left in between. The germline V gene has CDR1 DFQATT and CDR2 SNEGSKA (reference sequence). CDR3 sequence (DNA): TGCAGTGCTAGAGGGATGGAAAAGAACACCGGGGAGCTGTTTTTT. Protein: CSARGMEKNTGELFF.

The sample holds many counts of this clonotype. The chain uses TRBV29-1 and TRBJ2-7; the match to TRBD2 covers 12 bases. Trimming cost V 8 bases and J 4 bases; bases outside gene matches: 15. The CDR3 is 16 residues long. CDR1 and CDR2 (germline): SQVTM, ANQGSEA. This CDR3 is CSIKTGTSGYGYEQYF. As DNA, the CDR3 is TGCAGCATAAAGACAGGGACTAGCGGGTACGGGTACGAGCAGTACTTC.

For the CDR3, the DNA is TGTGCCAGCAGCTTGGATGGGACAGGGACCATAAACTATGGCTACACCTTC. Amino acid sequence: CASSLDGTGTINYGYTF. The chain combines TRBV5-4 with TRBJ1-2; the match to TRBD1 covers 9 bases. Germline V gene data show CDR1 as SGHNT and CDR2 as YYREEE (reference sequence). This CDR3 spans 17 amino acids. Germline trimming cut 0 bases from V and 2 bases from J; bases unmatched to any gene: 8.

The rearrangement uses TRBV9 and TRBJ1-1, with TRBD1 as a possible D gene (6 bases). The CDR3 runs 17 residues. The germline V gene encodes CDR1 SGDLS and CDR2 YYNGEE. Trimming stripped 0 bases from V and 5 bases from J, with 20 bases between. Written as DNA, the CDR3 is TGTGCCAGCAGCGTAGCCATGGGGTACAGGGACGCTACTGAAGCTTTCTTT. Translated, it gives CASSVAMGYRDATEAFF. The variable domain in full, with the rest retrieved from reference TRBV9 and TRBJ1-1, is DSGVTQTPKHLITATGQRVTLRCSPRSGDLSVYWYQQSLDQGLQFLIQYYNGEERAKGNILERFSAQQFPDLHSELNLSSLELGDSALYFCASSVAMGYRDATEAFFGQGTRLTVV.

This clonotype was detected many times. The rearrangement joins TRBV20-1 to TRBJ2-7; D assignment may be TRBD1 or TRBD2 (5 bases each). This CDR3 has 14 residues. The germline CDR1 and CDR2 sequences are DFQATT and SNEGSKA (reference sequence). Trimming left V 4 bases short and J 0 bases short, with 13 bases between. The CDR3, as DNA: TGCAGTGCTAATATCCGGGGACCCTCCTACGAGCAGTACTTC. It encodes CSANIRGPSYEQYF.

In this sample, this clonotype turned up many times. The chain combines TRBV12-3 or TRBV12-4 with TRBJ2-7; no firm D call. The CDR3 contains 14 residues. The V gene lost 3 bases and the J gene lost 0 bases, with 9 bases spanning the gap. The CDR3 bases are TGTGCCAGCAGTTTTGTCTTCGACTCCTACGAGCAGTACTTC. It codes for CASSFVFDSYEQYF.

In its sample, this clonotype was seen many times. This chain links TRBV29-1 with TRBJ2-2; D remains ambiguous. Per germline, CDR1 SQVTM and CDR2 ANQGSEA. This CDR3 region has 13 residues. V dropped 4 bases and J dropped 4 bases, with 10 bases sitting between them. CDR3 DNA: TGCAGCGTTGTTCCCCCGTCCACCGGGGAGCTGTTTTTT. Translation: CSVVPPSTGELFF.

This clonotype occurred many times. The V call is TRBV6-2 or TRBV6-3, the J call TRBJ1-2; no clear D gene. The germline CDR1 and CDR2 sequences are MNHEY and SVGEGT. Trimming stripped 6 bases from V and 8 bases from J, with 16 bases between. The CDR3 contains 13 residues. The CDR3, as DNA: TGTGCCAGCAGCCTCGACGACCCGAGCGGCTACACCTTC. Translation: CASSLDDPSGYTF.